These 26 T cell receptor beta chains share one sample of origin, sequenced in a study of blood T cell repertoires in COVID-19. Generated by immunoSEQ multiplex PCR, the TCRdb table keeps only in-frame clones and is missing some. The sample has roughly 300,000 clones, about 86% seen once; the top ten hold around 4.2%. The material sequenced was PBMCs or T cells enriched from blood (not recorded which). The receptor set was obtained from a woman aged 40 to 50 with acute COVID-19.

V and J are TRBV4-2 and TRBJ2-1; tentative D call: TRBD2 (5 bases). V was pared by 0 bases and J by 0 bases, with 18 bases between. The CDR3 is 19 amino acids. Germline V CDR1 and CDR2: LGHNA, YNFKEQ. CDR3: CASSQESRRGYSSYNEQFF. The CDR3 coding sequence is TGTGCCAGCAGCCAAGAGTCCCGTCGCGGGTATAGCTCCTACAATGAGCAGTTCTTC.

For the CDR3, the DNA is TGCGCCAGCAGCTGGCCCCGGACTAGCGGTGATGTGCCAGATACGCAGTATTTT. It is translated as CASSWPRTSGDVPDTQYF. This rearrangement joins TRBV5-1 to TRBJ2-3; 10 positions agree with TRBD2. The CDR3 is 18 residues long. V lost 3 bases, J lost 4 bases, and 14 bases stayed unmatched. Germline CDR1 SGHRS, CDR2 YFSETQ. Using reference TRBV5-1 and TRBJ2-3 for the parts outside the CDR3, the full variable domain is KAGVTQTPRYLIKTRGQQVTLSCSPISGHRSVSWYQQTPGQGLQFLFEYFSETQRNKGNFPGRFSGRQFSNSRSEMNVSTLELGDSALYLCASSWPRTSGDVPDTQYFGPGTRLTVL.

This chain connects TRBV10-3 to TRBJ2-1; D remains ambiguous. V was trimmed by 0 bases and J by 7 bases, leaving 4 bases between them. CDR3 length equals 12 residues. Germline CDR1 reads ENHRY; CDR2 reads SYGVKD. DNA of the CDR3: TGTGCCATCAGTGAGTCGAGAAATGAGCAGTTCTTC. It encodes CAISESRNEQFF.

V gene TRBV4-2 combines with J gene TRBJ2-5; D not resolved. Germline CDR1 reads LGHNA; CDR2 reads YNFKEQ. V lost 4 bases, J lost 3 bases, and 9 bases lay in between. This CDR3 region has 13 residues. The CDR3: CASSLRREETQYF. The CDR3 DNA reads as TGTGCCAGCAGCCTTAGAAGAGAAGAGACCCAGTACTTC.

The chain employs TRBV27 and TRBJ1-2; D call uncertain. Germline assignment: CDR1 MNHEY and CDR2 SMNVEV (reference sequence). The CDR3 is 12 residues long. V gave up 5 bases and J gave up 8 bases, with 12 bases separating them. The CDR3 loop is CASSTRGGGYTF. In nucleotides, the CDR3 is TGTGCCAGCAGTACCCGTGGCGGGGGCTACACCTTC.

This chain uses TRBV7-2 with TRBJ1-2, with D possibly being TRBD1 (5 bases). The germline gives CDR1 SGHTA, CDR2 FQGNSA. V was pared by 5 bases and J by 4 bases, with 14 bases between. CDR3 length: 14 amino acids. The CDR3 DNA reads TGTGCCAGCAGCCACCCGACAGTCCCCTATGGCTACACCTTC. This gives the protein CASSHPTVPYGYTF.

The chain has TRBV4-1 and TRBJ1-6; possible D gene TRBD1, 6 bases. Trimming pared 4 bases from V and 8 bases from J, leaving 9 bases between. The CDR3 totals 13 residues. Germline lookup yields CDR1 MGHRA and CDR2 YSYEKL. The CDR3 is CASSREGDSPLHF. Here the CDR3 DNA reads TGCGCCAGCAGCCGGGAGGGGGATTCACCCCTCCACTTT.

The chain joins TRBV2 to TRBJ1-1, with D possibly being TRBD1 (6 bases). Trimming stripped 6 bases from V and 0 bases from J, with 14 bases between. The germline CDR1 and CDR2 sequences are SNHLY and FYNNEI. The CDR3 is made up of 15 amino acids. The CDR3 nucleotides read TGTGCCAGCAGCTTTCAGGGGTCGTTGAACACTGAAGCTTTCTTT. It is translated as CASSFQGSLNTEAFF.

The V gene is TRBV28, the J gene TRBJ1-4; a weak D match, TRBD1 (6 bases). Trimming pared 3 bases from V and 5 bases from J, leaving 13 bases between. The CDR3 extends over 15 amino acids. CDR1 MDHEN and CDR2 SYDVKM come from the germline V gene. The CDR3 region is CASSFDRSLNEKLFF. CDR3 in DNA: TGTGCCAGCAGTTTCGACAGGAGCCTAAATGAAAAACTGTTTTTT.

The V and J genes are TRBV27 and TRBJ1-2; D is ambiguous. Trimming took off 4 bases at V and 3 bases at J, with 9 bases between the two ends. The CDR3 is 13 residues long. CDR1 is MNHEY, CDR2 SMNVEV, per germline (reference sequence). Here the CDR3 reads CASSSSYDYGYTF. In DNA form, the CDR3 reads TGTGCCAGCAGTTCGAGTTATGACTATGGCTACACCTTC.

This chain uses TRBV19 with TRBJ1-1; 11 bases map to TRBD1. From germline, CDR1 is LNHDA and CDR2 SQIVND (reference sequence). With V trimmed by 7 bases and J by 0 bases, 4 bases remained unmatched. This CDR3 is built from 15 residues. The CDR3 here is CASKGTGGLNTEAFF. The CDR3 nucleotides read TGTGCCAGTAAGGGGACAGGGGGACTGAACACTGAAGCTTTCTTT.

The chain is built from TRBV3-1 (or the pseudogene TRBV3-2) and TRBJ2-5; a possible D gene is TRBD2 (5 bases). CDR3 length: 13 residues. From germline, CDR1 is LGHDT and CDR2 YNNKEL (reference sequence). Trimming left V 0 bases short and J 9 bases short, with 11 bases between. The CDR3 here is CASSQEGIGAQYF. In nucleotides, the CDR3 is TGTGCCAGCAGCCAAGAAGGAATCGGGGCCCAGTACTTC.

This clone is a singleton in its sample. The chain is built from TRBV7-2 and TRBJ2-5; 15 bases agree with TRBD2. This CDR3 is built from 15 residues. Per the germline V gene, CDR1 is SGHTA and CDR2 is FQGNSA. With 5 bases clipped from V and 9 bases from J, the junction kept 7 bases outside the gene matches. This CDR3 is CASSTVWTSGRAQYF. CDR3 coding DNA: TGTGCCAGCAGCACCGTATGGACTAGCGGGAGGGCCCAGTACTTC.

This clone was recorded once. This chain uses TRBV27 with TRBJ1-2, with D maybe TRBD1 (5 bases). This CDR3 has 15 residues. CDR1 and CDR2 from the germline V gene are MNHEY and SMNVEV (reference sequence). V lost 6 bases and J 0 bases, leaving 14 bases between the germline ends. DNA for the CDR3: TGTGCCAGCAGCTTAGCTGCAGGGCCTAACTATGGCTACACCTTC. Translation gives CASSLAAGPNYGYTF.

V usage is TRBV18 and J usage is TRBJ2-5; 11 bases fit TRBD2. The germline V gene encodes CDR1 KGHSH and CDR2 LQKENI. The length of the CDR3 is 17 residues. The J segment lost 0 bases and the V segment lost 1 base, leaving 4 bases of the junction unmatched. Here the CDR3 DNA reads TGTGCCAGCTCACCACGGCCTAGCGGGAGGAACCAAGAGACCCAGTACTTC. It translates to CASSPRPSGRNQETQYF. The entire variable domain, with the rest obtained from reference TRBV18 and TRBJ2-5, is as follows: NAGVMQNPRHLVRRRGQEARLRCSPMKGHSHVYWYRQLPEEGLKFMVYLQKENIIDESGMPKERFSAEFPKEGPSILRIQQVVRGDSAAYFCASSPRPSGRNQETQYFGPGTRLLVL.

V gene TRBV10-2 combines with J gene TRBJ2-2, with 7 bases matching TRBD1. V lost 1 base to trimming and J lost 4 bases; unmatched junction nucleotides: 6. The CDR3 extends over 16 amino acids. Germline V lookup: CDR1 WSHSY, CDR2 SAAADI. CDR3 in DNA: TGCGCCAGCAGTGAGTTTGGGGCAGGGGGCACCGGGGAGCTGTTTTTT. It encodes CASSEFGAGGTGELFF.

This clone has a single count. This rearrangement joins TRBV2 to TRBJ2-1; 7 bases fit TRBD1. Germline CDR1 reads SNHLY; CDR2 reads FYNNEI. This CDR3 has 15 residues. The junction had 3 bases not matched to a gene; V was cut back by 0 bases and J by 4 bases. The CDR3 sequence is CASSEAKGAYNEQFF. In DNA, the CDR3 is TGTGCCAGCAGTGAAGCGAAGGGGGCTTACAATGAGCAGTTCTTC.

V and J are TRBV28 and TRBJ2-7; D is unresolved. The V gene lost 2 bases and the J gene lost 4 bases, with 12 bases spanning the gap. CDR1 and CDR2 (germline): MDHEN, SYDVKM. This CDR3 region has 14 residues. CDR3: CASSLNPQTYEQYF. CDR3 DNA sequence: TGTGCCAGCAGTTTAAATCCGCAGACTTACGAGCAGTACTTC.

V gene TRBV28 combines with J gene TRBJ2-1; D not resolved. The germline CDR1 and CDR2 sequences are MDHEN and SYDVKM. V was cut by 6 bases and J by 2 bases, with 11 bases left in between. The CDR3 has 14 residues. CDR3: CASRTVIPYNEQFF. The CDR3 bases are TGTGCCAGCAGAACAGTGATACCCTACAATGAGCAGTTCTTC.

The J gene is TRBJ2-7, the V gene TRBV7-2; tentatively, D is TRBD1 (5 bases). The CDR3 contains 16 residues. Germline CDR1 reads SGHTA; CDR2 reads FQGNSA. V was clipped by 5 bases and J by 1 base, with 18 bases between them. Here the CDR3 reads CASSPGYGSLSYEQYF. DNA of the CDR3: TGTGCCAGCAGCCCAGGGTACGGGTCCCTATCCTACGAGCAGTACTTC. The full variable domain, its missing parts supplied by reference TRBV7-2 and TRBJ2-7, is GAGVSQSPSNKVTEKGKDVELRCDPISGHTALYWYRQSLGQGLEFLIYFQGNSAPDKSGLPSDRFSAERTGGSVSTLTIQRTQQEDSAVYLCASSPGYGSLSYEQYFGPGTRLTVT.

In its sample, this clone was seen once. V is TRBV7-9 and J is TRBJ2-1; the match to TRBD2 covers 14 bases. Germline CDR1 SEHNR, CDR2 FQNEAQ (reference sequence). The CDR3 is 18 residues long. V lost 5 bases to trimming and J lost 1 base; unmatched junction nucleotides: 7. The CDR3 DNA reads TGTGCCAGCAGCCTGACTAGCGGGAGGGCCAGTTCCTACAATGAGCAGTTCTTC. Translating it yields CASSLTSGRASSYNEQFF.

The rearrangement uses TRBV10-3 and TRBJ2-5, with D tentatively TRBD2 (6 bases). The CDR3 loop spans 14 amino acids. Looked up from germline, CDR1 is ENHRY and CDR2 is SYGVKD. Trimming pared 2 bases from V and 3 bases from J, leaving 10 bases between. The CDR3 DNA sequence: TGTGCCATCAGTGAGGGACTAAAGGAAGAGACCCAGTACTTC. Amino acid sequence: CAISEGLKEETQYF.

This chain joins TRBV19 and TRBJ2-1, with D perhaps TRBD2 (5 bases). Per germline, CDR1 LNHDA and CDR2 SQIVND (reference sequence). Trimming removed 5 bases at V and 8 bases at J, with 16 bases between. This CDR3 is built from 14 residues. CDR3 sequence (DNA): TGTGCCAGTAGTCGAGGCCTCTACGGGGATGAGCAGTTCTTC. Protein sequence: CASSRGLYGDEQFF.

This clone was found a few times. The genes are TRBV19 and TRBJ2-5, with D unresolved. The CDR3 is 14 amino acids. From germline, CDR1 is LNHDA and CDR2 SQIVND (reference sequence). V lost 2 bases and J 8 bases, leaving 15 bases between the germline ends. CDR3 region: CASSIWSRDETQYF. The CDR3 DNA is TGTGCCAGTAGTATATGGTCTCGCGATGAAACCCAGTACTTC. The variable domain in full, completed from reference TRBV19 and TRBJ2-5, reads DGGITQSPKYLFRKEGQNVTLSCEQNLNHDAMYWYRQDPGQGLRLIYYSQIVNDFQKGDIAEGYSVSREKKESFPLTVTSAQKNPTAFYLCASSIWSRDETQYFGPGTRLLVL.

The rearrangement links TRBV19 to TRBJ2-5; 7 nucleotides align to TRBD2. V lost 1 base and J lost 2; bases outside the gene matches: 7. The CDR3 is made up of 16 amino acids. Looked up from germline, CDR1 is LNHDA and CDR2 is SQIVND (reference sequence). The CDR3 nucleotides are TGTGCCAGTAGTATAGGAGGGGCTAGCGGACAAGAGACCCAGTACTTC. Protein sequence: CASSIGGASGQETQYF.

The genes are TRBV6-5 and TRBJ2-2, with 10 bases matching TRBD1. This CDR3 comprises 15 residues. Germline CDR1 MNHEY, CDR2 SVGAGI. V lost 2 bases to trimming and J lost 7 bases; unmatched junction nucleotides: 4. The CDR3 spells CASSYVTGGSGELFF. The DNA for the CDR3 is TGTGCCAGCAGTTACGTGACAGGGGGCAGCGGGGAGCTGTTTTTT.